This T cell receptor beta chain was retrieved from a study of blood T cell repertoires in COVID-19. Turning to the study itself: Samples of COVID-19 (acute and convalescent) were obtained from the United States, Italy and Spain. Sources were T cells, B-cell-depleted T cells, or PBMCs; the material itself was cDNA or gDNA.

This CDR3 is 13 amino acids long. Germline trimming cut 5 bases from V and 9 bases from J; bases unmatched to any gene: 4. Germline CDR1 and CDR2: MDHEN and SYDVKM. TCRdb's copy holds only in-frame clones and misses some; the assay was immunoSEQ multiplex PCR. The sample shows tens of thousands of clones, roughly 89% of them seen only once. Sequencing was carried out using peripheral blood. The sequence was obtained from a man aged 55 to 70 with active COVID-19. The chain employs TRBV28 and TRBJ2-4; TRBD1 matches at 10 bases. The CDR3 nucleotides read TGTGCCAGCAGTCGCGGACAGGGGGGCATTCAGTACTTC. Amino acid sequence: CASSRGQGGIQYF.